This T cell receptor (beta chain) was retrieved from a study of cytomegalovirus exposure and HLA in healthy donors. The CDR3 spans 12 residues. CDR1 and CDR2 from the germline V gene are GTSNPN and SVGIG (reference sequence). V shed 4 bases, J shed 1 base, and the junction held 1 base outside the gene matches. The donors were members of the roughly 120-subject validation cohort (separate from the roughly 700-subject first cohort). Profiled with immunoSEQ multiplex PCR; TCRdb holds only in-frame clones, not every one. Among about 260,000 clones listed, roughly 87% were seen once. The source of this sequence is a woman under 40 in good health and CMV-seronegative. Input material: PBMCs. This chain connects TRBV30 to TRBJ2-7; 7 nucleotides line up with TRBD1. The CDR3 sequence is CAWTTGSYEQYF. The CDR3 nucleotides read TGTGCCTGGACGACAGGGTCCTACGAGCAGTACTTC. Supplemented by reference TRBV30 and TRBJ2-7, the full variable domain reads SQTIHQWPATLVQPVGSPLSLECTVEGTSNPNLYWYRQAAGRGLQLLFYSVGIGQISSEVPQNLSASRPQDRQFILSSKKLLLSDSGFYLCAWTTGSYEQYFGPGTRLTVT.